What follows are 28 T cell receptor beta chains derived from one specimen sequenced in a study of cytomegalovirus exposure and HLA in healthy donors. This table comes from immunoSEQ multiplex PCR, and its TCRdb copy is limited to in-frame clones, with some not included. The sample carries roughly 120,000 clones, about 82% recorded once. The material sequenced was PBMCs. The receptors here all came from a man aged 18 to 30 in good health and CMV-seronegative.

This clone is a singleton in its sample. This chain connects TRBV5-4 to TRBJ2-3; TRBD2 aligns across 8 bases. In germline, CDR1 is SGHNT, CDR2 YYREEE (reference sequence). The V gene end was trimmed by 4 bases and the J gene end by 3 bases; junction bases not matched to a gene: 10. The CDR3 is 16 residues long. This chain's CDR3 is CASSTKRETRTDTQYF. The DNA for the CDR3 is TGTGCCAGCAGCACCAAGCGGGAGACCAGAACAGATACGCAGTATTTT.

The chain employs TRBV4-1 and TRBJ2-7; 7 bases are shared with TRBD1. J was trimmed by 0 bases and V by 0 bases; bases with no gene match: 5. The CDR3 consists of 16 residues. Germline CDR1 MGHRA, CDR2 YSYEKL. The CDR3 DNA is TGCGCCAGCAGCCAAGATCCTCCAGGGGGCTCCTACGAGCAGTACTTC. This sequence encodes CASSQDPPGGSYEQYF.

In DNA, the CDR3 is TGCAGCGTTGCACAGGGAGGGGGCTACACCTTC. Protein: CSVAQGGGYTF. V and J are TRBV29-1 and TRBJ1-2; tentatively, D is TRBD1 (6 bases). This CDR3 is built from 11 residues. Looked up from germline, CDR1 is SQVTM and CDR2 is ANQGSEA. V was clipped by 4 bases and J by 8 bases, with 11 bases between them. The complete variable domain, with remaining parts taken from reference TRBV29-1 and TRBJ1-2, reads SAVISQKPSRDICQRGTSLTIQCQVDSQVTMMFWYRQQPGQSLTLIATANQGSEATYESGFVIDKFPISRPNLTFSTLTVSNMSPEDSSIYLCSVAQGGGYTFGSGTRLTVV.

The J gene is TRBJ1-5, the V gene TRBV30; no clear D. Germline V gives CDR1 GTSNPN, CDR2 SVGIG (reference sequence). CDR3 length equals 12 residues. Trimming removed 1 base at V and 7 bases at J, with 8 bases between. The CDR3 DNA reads TGTGCCTGGAGTGCCCCGAGGCAGCCCCAGCATTTT. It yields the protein CAWSAPRQPQHF.

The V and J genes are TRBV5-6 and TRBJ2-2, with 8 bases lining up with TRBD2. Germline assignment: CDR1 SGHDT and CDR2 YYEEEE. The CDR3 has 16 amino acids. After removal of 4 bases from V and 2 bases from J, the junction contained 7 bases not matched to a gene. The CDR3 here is CASSPPSGRNTGELFF. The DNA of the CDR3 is TGTGCCAGCAGCCCACCCAGCGGGAGAAACACCGGGGAGCTGTTTTTT.

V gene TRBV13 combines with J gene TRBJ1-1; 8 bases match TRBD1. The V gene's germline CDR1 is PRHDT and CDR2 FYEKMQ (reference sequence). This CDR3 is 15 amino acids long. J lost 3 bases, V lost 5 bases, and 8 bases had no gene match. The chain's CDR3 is CASSRGQGWYTEAFF. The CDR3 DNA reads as TGTGCCAGCAGCCGAGGACAGGGTTGGTACACTGAAGCTTTCTTT.

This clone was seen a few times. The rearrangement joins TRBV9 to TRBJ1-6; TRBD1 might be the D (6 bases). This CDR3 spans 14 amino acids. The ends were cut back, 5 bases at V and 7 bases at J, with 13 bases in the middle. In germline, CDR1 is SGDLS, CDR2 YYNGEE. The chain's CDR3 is CASSQTGMNSPLHF. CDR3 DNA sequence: TGTGCCAGCAGTCAGACAGGCATGAATTCACCCCTCCACTTT.

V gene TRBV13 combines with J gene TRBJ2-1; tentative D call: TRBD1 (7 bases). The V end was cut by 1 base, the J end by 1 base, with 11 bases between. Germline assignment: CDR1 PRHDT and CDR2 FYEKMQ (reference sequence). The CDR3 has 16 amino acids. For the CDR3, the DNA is TGTGCCAGCAGCTTAGAGCAGGGGGGATCCTACAATGAGCAGTTCTTC. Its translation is CASSLEQGGSYNEQFF.

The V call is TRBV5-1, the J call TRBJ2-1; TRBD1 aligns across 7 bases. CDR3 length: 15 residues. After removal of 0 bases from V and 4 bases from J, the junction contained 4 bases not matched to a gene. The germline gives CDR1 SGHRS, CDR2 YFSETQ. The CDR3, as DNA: TGCGCCAGCAGCTTGGACAGACAGGGATACAATGAGCAGTTCTTC. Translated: CASSLDRQGYNEQFF.

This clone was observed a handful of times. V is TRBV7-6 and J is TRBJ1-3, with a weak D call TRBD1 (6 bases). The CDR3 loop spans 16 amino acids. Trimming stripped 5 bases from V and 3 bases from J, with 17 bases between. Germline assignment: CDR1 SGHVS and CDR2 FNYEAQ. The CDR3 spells CASSPSSQGNGNTIYF. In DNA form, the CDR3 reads TGTGCCAGCAGCCCTAGCTCCCAGGGGAATGGAAACACCATATATTTT. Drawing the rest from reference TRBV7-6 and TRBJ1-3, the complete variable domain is GAGVSQSPRYKVTKRGQDVALRCDPISGHVSLYWYRQALGQGPEFLTYFNYEAQQDKSGLPNDRFSAERPEGSISTLTIQRTEQRDSAMYRCASSPSSQGNGNTIYFGEGSWLTVV.

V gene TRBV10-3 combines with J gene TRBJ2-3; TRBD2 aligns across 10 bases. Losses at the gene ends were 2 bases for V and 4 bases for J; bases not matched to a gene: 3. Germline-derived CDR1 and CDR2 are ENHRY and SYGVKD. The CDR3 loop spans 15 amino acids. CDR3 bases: TGTGCCATCAGTGAGACTAGCGGGGTGTCAGATACGCAGTATTTT. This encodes CAISETSGVSDTQYF.

This CDR3 reads CASSLTGTGIDTQYF. As DNA, the CDR3 is TGTGCCAGCAGCCTAACCGGGACAGGGATAGATACGCAGTATTTT. The V gene is TRBV11-2, the J gene TRBJ2-3; 9 bases match TRBD1. Unmatched junction bases numbered 8, after V lost 5 bases and J lost 5 bases. The CDR3 extends over 15 amino acids. Per germline, CDR1 SGHAT and CDR2 FQNNGV.

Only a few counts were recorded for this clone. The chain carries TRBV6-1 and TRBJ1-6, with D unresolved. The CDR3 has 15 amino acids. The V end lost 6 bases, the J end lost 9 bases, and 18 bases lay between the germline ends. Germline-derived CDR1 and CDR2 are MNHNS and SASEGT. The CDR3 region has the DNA TGTGCCAGCAGGAGGGTAAGGGATGAGATTTCACCCCTCCACTTT. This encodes CASRRVRDEISPLHF.

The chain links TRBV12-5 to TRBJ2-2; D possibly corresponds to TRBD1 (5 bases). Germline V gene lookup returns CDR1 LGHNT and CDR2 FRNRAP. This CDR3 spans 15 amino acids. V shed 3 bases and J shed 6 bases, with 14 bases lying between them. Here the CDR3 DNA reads TGTGCTAGTGGTTTCTTATTTCAGGGATCCGGGGAGCTGTTTTTT. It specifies CASGFLFQGSGELFF.

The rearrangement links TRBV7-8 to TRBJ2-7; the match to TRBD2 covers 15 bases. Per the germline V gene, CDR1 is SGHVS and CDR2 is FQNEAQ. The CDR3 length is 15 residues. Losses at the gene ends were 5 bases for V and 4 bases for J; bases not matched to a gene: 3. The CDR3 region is CASSQGLAGGYEQYF. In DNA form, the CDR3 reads TGTGCCAGCAGCCAGGGACTAGCGGGGGGTTACGAGCAGTACTTC.

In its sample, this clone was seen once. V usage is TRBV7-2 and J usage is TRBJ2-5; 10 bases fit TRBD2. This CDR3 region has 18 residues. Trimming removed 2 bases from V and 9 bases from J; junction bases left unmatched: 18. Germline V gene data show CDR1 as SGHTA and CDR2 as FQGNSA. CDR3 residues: CASSLSLAGEIPRVAQYF. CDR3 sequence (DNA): TGTGCCAGCAGCTTATCGCTAGCGGGAGAGATACCAAGAGTGGCCCAGTACTTC.

The CDR3 spells CASSLTSGGTYEQYF. The CDR3 DNA is TGTGCCAGTAGTCTCACTAGCGGGGGCACCTACGAGCAGTACTTC. The chain combines TRBV19 with TRBJ2-7; TRBD2 aligns across 11 bases. There are 15 residues in the CDR3. The junction had 5 bases not matched to a gene; V was cut back by 5 bases and J by 2 bases. Germline V gene data show CDR1 as LNHDA and CDR2 as SQIVND (reference sequence).

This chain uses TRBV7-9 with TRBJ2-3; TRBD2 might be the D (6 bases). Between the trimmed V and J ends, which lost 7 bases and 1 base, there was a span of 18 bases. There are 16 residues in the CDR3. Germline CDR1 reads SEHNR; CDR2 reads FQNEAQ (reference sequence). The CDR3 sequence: CASIPGDSVGTDTQYF. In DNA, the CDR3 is TGTGCCAGCATTCCTGGGGACTCCGTAGGCACAGATACGCAGTATTTT.

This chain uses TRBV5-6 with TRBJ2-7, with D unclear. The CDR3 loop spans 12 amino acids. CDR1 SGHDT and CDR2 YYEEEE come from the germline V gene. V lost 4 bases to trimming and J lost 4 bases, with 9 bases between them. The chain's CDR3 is CASSRELYEQYF. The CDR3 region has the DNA TGTGCCAGCAGCCGCGAGCTTTACGAGCAGTACTTC.

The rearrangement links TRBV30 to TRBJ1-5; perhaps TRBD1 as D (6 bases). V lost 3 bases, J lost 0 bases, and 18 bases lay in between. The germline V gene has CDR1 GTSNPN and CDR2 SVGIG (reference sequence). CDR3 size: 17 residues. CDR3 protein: CAWRGEGVHYSNQPQHF. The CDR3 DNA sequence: TGTGCCTGGAGGGGCGAGGGGGTCCACTATAGCAATCAGCCCCAGCATTTT.

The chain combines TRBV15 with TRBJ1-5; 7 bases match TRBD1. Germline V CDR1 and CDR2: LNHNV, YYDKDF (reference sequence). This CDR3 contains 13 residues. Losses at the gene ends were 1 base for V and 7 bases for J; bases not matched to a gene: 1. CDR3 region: CATSRGQGQPQHF. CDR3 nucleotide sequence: TGTGCCACCAGCAGAGGACAGGGCCAGCCCCAGCATTTT.

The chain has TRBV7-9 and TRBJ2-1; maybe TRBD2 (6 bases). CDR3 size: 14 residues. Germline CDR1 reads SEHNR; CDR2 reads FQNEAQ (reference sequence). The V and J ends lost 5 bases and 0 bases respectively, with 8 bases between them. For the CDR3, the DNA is TGTGCCAGCAGCGCCGGGAGCTCCTACAATGAGCAGTTCTTC. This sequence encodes CASSAGSSYNEQFF.

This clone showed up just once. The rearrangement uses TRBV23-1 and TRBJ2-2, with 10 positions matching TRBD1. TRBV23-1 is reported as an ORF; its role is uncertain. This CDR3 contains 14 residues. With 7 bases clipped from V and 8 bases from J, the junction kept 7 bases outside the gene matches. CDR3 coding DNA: TGCGCCAGCAATGGGACAGGGGACCCTGGGGAGCTGTTTTTT. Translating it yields CASNGTGDPGELFF.

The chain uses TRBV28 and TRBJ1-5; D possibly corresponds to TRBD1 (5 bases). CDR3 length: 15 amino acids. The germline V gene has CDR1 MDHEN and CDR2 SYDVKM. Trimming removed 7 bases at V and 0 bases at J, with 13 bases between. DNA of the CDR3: TGTGCCAGCACGCTCGGAACAGGTAGCAATCAGCCCCAGCATTTT. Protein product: CASTLGTGSNQPQHF.

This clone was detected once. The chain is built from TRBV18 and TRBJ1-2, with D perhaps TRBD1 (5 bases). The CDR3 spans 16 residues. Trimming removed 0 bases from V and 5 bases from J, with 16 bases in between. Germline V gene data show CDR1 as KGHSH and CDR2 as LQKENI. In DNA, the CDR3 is TGTGCCAGCTCACCACCCCTCCAGGGTCCCGGTTATGGCTACACCTTC. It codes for CASSPPLQGPGYGYTF.

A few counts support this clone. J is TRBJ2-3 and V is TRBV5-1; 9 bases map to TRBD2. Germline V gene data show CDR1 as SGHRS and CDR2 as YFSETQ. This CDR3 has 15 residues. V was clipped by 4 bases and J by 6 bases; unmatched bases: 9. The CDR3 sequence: CASSMLAGASDTQYF. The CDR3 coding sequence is TGCGCCAGCAGCATGTTAGCGGGAGCCTCCGATACGCAGTATTTT. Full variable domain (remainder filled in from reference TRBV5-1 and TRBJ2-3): KAGVTQTPRYLIKTRGQQVTLSCSPISGHRSVSWYQQTPGQGLQFLFEYFSETQRNKGNFPGRFSGRQFSNSRSEMNVSTLELGDSALYLCASSMLAGASDTQYFGPGTRLTVL.

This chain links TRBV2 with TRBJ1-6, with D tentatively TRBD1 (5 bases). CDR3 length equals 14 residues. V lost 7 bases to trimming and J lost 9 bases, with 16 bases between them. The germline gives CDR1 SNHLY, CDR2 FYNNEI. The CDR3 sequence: CASIETTGGSPLHF. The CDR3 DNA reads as TGTGCCAGCATCGAAACCACAGGCGGTTCACCCCTCCACTTT.

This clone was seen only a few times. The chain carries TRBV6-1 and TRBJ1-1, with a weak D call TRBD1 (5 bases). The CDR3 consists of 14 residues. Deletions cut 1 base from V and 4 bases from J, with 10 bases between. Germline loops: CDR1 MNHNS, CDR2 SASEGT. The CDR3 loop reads CASSEVRGTTEAFF. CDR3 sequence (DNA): TGTGCCAGCAGTGAAGTCCGGGGGACCACTGAAGCTTTCTTT.